One and the same sample provided the 18 T cell receptor beta chains below, sequenced in a study of shared clonotypes between healthy human individuals. The assay was immunoSEQ multiplex PCR, and TCRdb's table has in-frame clones only and misses some. The sample records 400,000 to 600,000 clones, roughly 95% being singletons. Source material: naive CD4+ T cells sorted from blood. Subset: CD45RA+ positively selected. The receptors were gathered from a woman under 40 in good health.

This chain uses TRBV6-5 with TRBJ2-1, with D possibly TRBD2 on 6 matching bases. Trimming pared 7 bases from V and 8 bases from J, leaving 15 bases between. There are 13 residues in the CDR3. Germline V CDR1 and CDR2: MNHEY, SVGAGI. This chain's CDR3 is CASTERAGDEQFF. The CDR3 bases are TGTGCCAGCACGGAGCGGGCGGGCGATGAGCAGTTCTTC.

The chain joins TRBV7-3 to TRBJ2-2, with 9 bases aligning to TRBD2. Germline V gives CDR1 SGHTA, CDR2 FQGTGA. CDR3 length: 14 residues. Trimming cost V 4 bases and J 8 bases; bases outside gene matches: 5. The CDR3 loop is CASSSGLAPGELFF. The CDR3 DNA follows: TGTGCCAGCAGCTCGGGACTAGCCCCTGGGGAGCTGTTTTTT.

CDR3 sequence reads: CASSQAERGEETQYF. The CDR3 region has the DNA TGCGCCAGCAGCCAAGCGGAACGGGGGGAAGAGACCCAGTACTTC. This chain links TRBV4-1 with TRBJ2-5; 7 nucleotides match TRBD2. The V and J ends lost 1 base and 3 bases, in that order; junction bases with no gene match: 5. This CDR3 is 15 amino acids long. Germline V gene data show CDR1 as MGHRA and CDR2 as YSYEKL.

The chain has TRBV28 and TRBJ2-3, with 10 bases fitting TRBD2. This CDR3 is built from 18 residues. The germline V gene encodes CDR1 MDHEN and CDR2 SYDVKM. Trimming cost V 5 bases and J 4 bases; bases outside gene matches: 15. In DNA form, the CDR3 reads TGTGCCAGCAGTCGGACTAGCGGTATACCAAAGGGGGCAGATACGCAGTATTTT. Translating gives CASSRTSGIPKGADTQYF. The full variable domain, with the rest looked up from reference TRBV28 and TRBJ2-3, is DVKVTQSSRYLVKRTGEKVFLECVQDMDHENMFWYRQDPGLGLRLIYFSYDVKMKEKGDIPEGYSVSREKKERFSLILESASTNQTSMYLCASSRTSGIPKGADTQYFGPGTRLTVL.

The V and J genes are TRBV19 and TRBJ1-2, with 7 bases aligning to TRBD1. The V and J ends lost 4 bases and 4 bases, in that order; junction bases with no gene match: 6. Germline values: CDR1 LNHDA, CDR2 SQIVND (reference sequence). There are 14 residues in the CDR3. The CDR3 sequence is CASSTGQLRYGYTF. CDR3 sequence (DNA): TGTGCCAGTAGTACGGGACAGCTACGCTATGGCTACACCTTC.

The gene calls are TRBV21-1 and TRBJ2-1; the D segment call TRBD2 is taken from the table without a DNA check. TRBV21-1 is marked as a pseudogene. The CDR3 is 12 amino acids. The CDR3 loop is CARGGTYNEQFF. The CDR3 DNA reads TGTGCCAGGGGGGGTACTTACAATGAGCAGTTCTTC.

The rearrangement uses TRBV5-8 and TRBJ2-3, with 9 bases aligning to TRBD1. Germline V CDR1 and CDR2: SGHTS, YDEGEE. After removal of 5 bases from V and 4 bases from J, the junction contained 8 bases not matched to a gene. The CDR3 has 15 amino acids. CDR3 protein: CASRAGTGFADTQYF. The CDR3 DNA reads as TGTGCCAGCAGGGCCGGGACAGGGTTTGCAGATACGCAGTATTTT.

This sequence joins TRBV11-2 and TRBJ2-7; TRBD1 agrees at 7 bases. Germline CDR1 SGHAT, CDR2 FQNNGV. J lost 9 bases, V lost 5 bases, and 13 bases had no gene match. The CDR3 contains 14 residues. In nucleotides, the CDR3 is TGTGCCAGCAGCCCCACAACGACAGGGCAGGCGCAGTACTTC. Translation: CASSPTTTGQAQYF.

The chain recombines TRBV5-1 with TRBJ2-1, with a weak D call TRBD2 (6 bases). In germline, CDR1 is SGHRS, CDR2 YFSETQ. The CDR3 consists of 15 residues. Between the trimmed V and J ends, which lost 6 bases and 5 bases, there was a span of 18 bases. CDR3 loop: CASMKSSGVDNEQFF. The CDR3 nucleotides are TGCGCCAGCATGAAAAGCTCGGGGGTTGACAATGAGCAGTTCTTC.

The genes are TRBV11-2 and TRBJ2-5, with no clear D. This CDR3 has 14 amino acids. Germline lookup yields CDR1 SGHAT and CDR2 FQNNGV. Trimming took 4 bases from V and 5 from J, leaving 14 bases between them. The CDR3 loop reads CASSSSRIEETQYF. As DNA, the CDR3 is TGTGCCAGCAGCTCCTCTCGGATTGAGGAGACCCAGTACTTC.

CDR3 in DNA: TGTGCCAGCAGCTTCCGGGACCCAACAGCCGATGAGCAGTTCTTC. It is translated as CASSFRDPTADEQFF. The V call is TRBV7-2, the J call TRBJ2-1, with D possibly called TRBD1 or TRBD2 (5 bases each). In germline, CDR1 is SGHTA, CDR2 FQGNSA. V was pared by 3 bases and J by 8 bases, with 17 bases between. This CDR3 contains 15 residues.

The gene calls are TRBV9 and TRBJ2-1; D possibly corresponds to TRBD2 (6 bases). Trimming cost V 0 bases and J 9 bases, with 16 bases left between them. There are 15 residues in the CDR3. Germline loops: CDR1 SGDLS, CDR2 YYNGEE. CDR3 sequence: CASSVDGRDLSEQFF. The CDR3, as DNA: TGTGCCAGCAGCGTAGATGGGCGGGATTTATCTGAGCAGTTCTTC.

CDR3 DNA sequence: TGTGCCAGCTCAGCCTTGGAGTCTAATGAAAAACTGTTTTTT. The encoded protein is CASSALESNEKLFF. This chain links TRBV18 with TRBJ1-4; no firm D call. The CDR3 length is 14 residues. Germline V lookup: CDR1 KGHSH, CDR2 LQKENI. V was cut by 5 bases and J by 3 bases, with 10 bases left in between.

This sequence joins TRBV4-1 and TRBJ2-7, with 10 bases fitting TRBD1. The V and J ends lost 6 bases and 2 bases, in that order; junction bases with no gene match: 7. CDR3 length equals 15 residues. Germline V gene sequence: CDR1 MGHRA, CDR2 YSYEKL. CDR3 DNA sequence: TGCGCCAGCAGACCGATAGACAGGGGGCCCTACGAGCAGTACTTC. Translated, it gives CASRPIDRGPYEQYF.

This clone appeared once. This sequence joins TRBV11-2 and TRBJ2-7; TRBD2 might be the D (6 bases). The CDR3 has 16 residues. Trimming stripped 3 bases from V and 3 bases from J, with 18 bases between. The germline gives CDR1 SGHAT, CDR2 FQNNGV. The CDR3 DNA reads TGTGCCAGCAGCTTTCGGACTCTCGCGCGGGGCTACGAGCAGTACTTC. Protein: CASSFRTLARGYEQYF.

CDR3 coding DNA: TGTGCCAGCAGCACCCGGGATGGGACAGGAGGCTACACCTTC. It codes for CASSTRDGTGGYTF. The V call is TRBV9, the J call TRBJ1-2; 8 bases map to TRBD1. In germline, CDR1 is SGDLS, CDR2 YYNGEE. Trimming at V came to 4 bases and at J to 8 bases, leaving 10 bases not matched to a gene. The CDR3 contains 14 residues. Variable domain in full (rest from reference TRBV9 and TRBJ1-2): DSGVTQTPKHLITATGQRVTLRCSPRSGDLSVYWYQQSLDQGLQFLIQYYNGEERAKGNILERFSAQQFPDLHSELNLSSLELGDSALYFCASSTRDGTGGYTFGSGTRLTVV.

The chain recombines TRBV2 with TRBJ1-5; TRBD1 matches at 7 bases. Per germline, CDR1 SNHLY and CDR2 FYNNEI. The CDR3 covers 15 residues. Trimming at V came to 3 bases and at J to 5 bases, leaving 7 bases not matched to a gene. This chain's CDR3 is CASSENRGSYQPQHF. CDR3 in DNA: TGTGCCAGCAGTGAGAACAGGGGATCTTATCAGCCCCAGCATTTT.

This chain links TRBV27 with TRBJ2-1; 10 bases are shared with TRBD2. J lost 9 bases, V lost 6 bases, and 11 bases had no gene match. Germline assignment: CDR1 MNHEY and CDR2 SMNVEV (reference sequence). The CDR3 runs 15 residues. The CDR3 DNA is TGTGCCAGCAGGGCAGGACTAGCGGTATCGGGTGAGCAGTTCTTC. Translation: CASRAGLAVSGEQFF.